The rows below give T cell receptor beta chains drawn from one sample of a study of cytomegalovirus exposure and HLA in healthy donors. The table came from immunoSEQ multiplex PCR; TCRdb's copy has only in-frame clones and leaves some out. This table holds around 100,000 clones, about 70% found once. The sample taken for sequencing was PBMCs. The receptors stem from a woman aged 18-30 years in good health and CMV-seropositive. CDR3s include the opening cysteine and the closing phenylalanine or tryptophan. Each record gives: CDR3 protein, CDR3 DNA, J gene, clone size, V gene, D gene. D genes are given only for firm matches. Clone size is not always given. Where it is, it says once, few, many or a class for expanded clones.

cdr3_aa: CASTRGIQEGGYTF; cdr3_nt: TGTGCCAGCACCCGCGGGATTCAGGAAGGAGGCTACACCTTC; j_call: TRBJ1-2; clone_size: .; v_call: TRBV6-4; d_call: .
cdr3_aa: CASSLVLAGASSTDTQYF; cdr3_nt: TGCGCCAGCAGCTTGGTGCTAGCGGGAGCTTCTAGCACAGATACGCAGTATTTT; j_call: TRBJ2-3; clone_size: .; v_call: TRBV5-1; d_call: TRBD2
cdr3_aa: CASIGTNPYNEQFF; cdr3_nt: TGTGCCAGCATCGGGACTAATCCATACAATGAGCAGTTCTTC; j_call: TRBJ2-1; clone_size: .; v_call: TRBV25-1; d_call: TRBD2
cdr3_aa: CASSGAGEMVDEQYF; cdr3_nt: TGTGCCAGCAGCGGCGCGGGGGAGATGGTCGACGAGCAGTACTTC; j_call: TRBJ2-7; clone_size: .; v_call: TRBV7-9; d_call: TRBD2
cdr3_aa: CASSELGTGLYEQYF; cdr3_nt: TGTGCCAGCAGCGAATTGGGGACAGGGTTGTACGAGCAGTACTTC; j_call: TRBJ2-7; clone_size: .; v_call: TRBV2; d_call: TRBD1
cdr3_aa: CASSLGSAGGYEQYF; cdr3_nt: TGTGCCAGCAGCTTGGGGTCAGCGGGAGGCTACGAGCAGTACTTC; j_call: TRBJ2-7; clone_size: .; v_call: TRBV5-4; d_call: TRBD2
cdr3_aa: CASSEARLSYQETQYF; cdr3_nt: TGTGCCAGCAGTGAAGCGCGGCTTTCGTACCAAGAGACCCAGTACTTC; j_call: TRBJ2-5; clone_size: .; v_call: TRBV2; d_call: .
cdr3_aa: CASSASGSTDTQYF; cdr3_nt: TGTGCCAGCAGCGCTAGCGGAAGCACAGATACGCAGTATTTT; j_call: TRBJ2-3; clone_size: .; v_call: TRBV28; d_call: TRBD2
cdr3_aa: CASSSALGTGGEKLFF; cdr3_nt: TGTGCCAGCAGTTCGGCCCTCGGGACAGGGGGTGAAAAACTGTTTTTT; j_call: TRBJ1-4; clone_size: few; v_call: TRBV27; d_call: TRBD1
cdr3_aa: CASSTRDRREQYF; cdr3_nt: TGTGCCAGTAGTACCCGGGACAGGAGGGAGCAGTACTTC; j_call: TRBJ2-7; clone_size: .; v_call: TRBV19; d_call: TRBD1
cdr3_aa: CASSLDRLAGVVAETQYF; cdr3_nt: TGTGCCAGCAGCTTAGACCGCCTAGCGGGAGTTGTAGCAGAGACCCAGTACTTC; j_call: TRBJ2-5; clone_size: .; v_call: TRBV11-2; d_call: TRBD2
cdr3_aa: CASSQGLAGTDTQYF; cdr3_nt: TGTGCCAGCAGCCAAGGACTAGCGGGAACAGATACGCAGTATTTT; j_call: TRBJ2-3; clone_size: once; v_call: TRBV6-6; d_call: TRBD2
cdr3_aa: CATSLDTSSNQPQHF; cdr3_nt: TGTGCCACCAGCTTGGACACCTCTAGCAATCAGCCCCAGCATTTT; j_call: TRBJ1-5; clone_size: .; v_call: TRBV15; d_call: .
cdr3_aa: CASSLDLGGHQPQHF; cdr3_nt: TGTGCCAGCAGCTTAGATCTGGGAGGGCATCAGCCCCAGCATTTT; j_call: TRBJ1-5; clone_size: .; v_call: TRBV7-9; d_call: .
cdr3_aa: CASSQESPPFAYEQYF; cdr3_nt: TGCGCCAGCAGCCAAGAGAGCCCCCCATTCGCCTACGAGCAGTACTTC; j_call: TRBJ2-7; clone_size: .; v_call: TRBV4-3; d_call: .
cdr3_aa: CATVAGDYNEQFF; cdr3_nt: TGTGCCACTGTAGCGGGAGACTACAATGAGCAGTTCTTC; j_call: TRBJ2-1; clone_size: .; v_call: TRBV19; d_call: TRBD2
cdr3_aa: CASSPTSHNEQFF; cdr3_nt: TGTGCCAGTAGTCCGACTTCTCACAATGAGCAGTTCTTC; j_call: TRBJ2-1; clone_size: few; v_call: TRBV19; d_call: .
cdr3_aa: CASSQDRGRGPSATNEKLFF; cdr3_nt: TGTGCCAGCAGCCAAGATAGGGGCAGGGGGCCCTCTGCAACTAATGAAAAACTGTTTTTT; j_call: TRBJ1-4; clone_size: .; v_call: TRBV14; d_call: TRBD1
cdr3_aa: CASSQGLNGGSNEQFF; cdr3_nt: TGTGCCAGCAGCCAAGGGTTAAACGGCGGGAGCAATGAGCAGTTCTTC; j_call: TRBJ2-1; clone_size: .; v_call: TRBV14; d_call: TRBD2
cdr3_aa: CASSLGAGGSGNTIYF; cdr3_nt: TGTGCCAGCAGCTTAGGCGCGGGGGGCTCTGGAAACACCATATATTTT; j_call: TRBJ1-3; clone_size: medium-sized; v_call: TRBV7-8; d_call: .
cdr3_aa: CASSHEPGQGAFYEQYF; cdr3_nt: TGCGCCAGCAGCCATGAACCGGGACAGGGGGCGTTTTACGAGCAGTACTTC; j_call: TRBJ2-7; clone_size: .; v_call: TRBV4-1; d_call: TRBD1
cdr3_aa: CASSYLGGGVDTQYF; cdr3_nt: TGTGCCAGCAGTTACTTAGGGGGAGGGGTAGATACGCAGTATTTT; j_call: TRBJ2-3; clone_size: .; v_call: TRBV6-6; d_call: .